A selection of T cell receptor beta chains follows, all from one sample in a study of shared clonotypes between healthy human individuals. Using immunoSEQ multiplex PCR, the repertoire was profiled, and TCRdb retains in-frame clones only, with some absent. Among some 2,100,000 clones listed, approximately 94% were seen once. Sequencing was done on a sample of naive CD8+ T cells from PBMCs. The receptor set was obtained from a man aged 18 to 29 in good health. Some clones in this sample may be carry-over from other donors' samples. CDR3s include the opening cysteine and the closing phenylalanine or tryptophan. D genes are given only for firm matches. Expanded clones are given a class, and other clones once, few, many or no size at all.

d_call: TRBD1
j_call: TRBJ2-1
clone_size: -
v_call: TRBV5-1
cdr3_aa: CASSGDRDNEQFF
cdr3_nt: TGCGCCAGCAGCGGGGACAGGGACAATGAGCAGTTCTTC

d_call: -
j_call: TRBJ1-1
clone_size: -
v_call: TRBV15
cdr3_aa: CATSREPFPNTEAFF
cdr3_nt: TGTGCCACCAGCAGAGAACCCTTCCCGAACACTGAAGCTTTCTTT

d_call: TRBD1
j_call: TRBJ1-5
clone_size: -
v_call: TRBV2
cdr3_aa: CASTKDRGSQPQHF
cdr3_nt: TGTGCCAGCACCAAAGACAGGGGAAGTCAGCCCCAGCATTTT

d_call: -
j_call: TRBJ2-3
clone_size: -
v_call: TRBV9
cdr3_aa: CASSDGSPGGTDTQYF
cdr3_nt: TGTGCCAGCAGCGATGGGAGCCCTGGGGGGACAGATACGCAGTATTTT

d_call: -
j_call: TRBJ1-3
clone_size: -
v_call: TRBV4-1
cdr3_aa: CASSQPTASSGNTIYF
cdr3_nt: TGCGCCAGCAGCCAGCCGACAGCTAGCTCTGGAAACACCATATATTTT

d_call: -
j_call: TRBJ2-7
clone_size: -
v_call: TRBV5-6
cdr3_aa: CASSFPLELPGGQYF
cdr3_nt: TGTGCCAGCAGCTTCCCCCTCGAGTTGCCTGGTGGGCAGTACTTC

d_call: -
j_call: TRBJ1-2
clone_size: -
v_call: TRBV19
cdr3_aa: CASSIRGSYGYTF
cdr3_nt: TGTGCCAGTAGTATCAGGGGATCCTATGGCTACACCTTC

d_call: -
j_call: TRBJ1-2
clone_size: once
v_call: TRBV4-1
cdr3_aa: CASTLIGASYGYTF
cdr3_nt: TGCGCCAGCACCCTGATAGGGGCCAGCTATGGCTACACCTTC

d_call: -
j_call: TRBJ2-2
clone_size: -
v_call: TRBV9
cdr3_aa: CASSVWGRGTGELFF
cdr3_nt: TGTGCCAGCAGCGTTTGGGGGAGAGGCACCGGGGAGCTGTTTTTT

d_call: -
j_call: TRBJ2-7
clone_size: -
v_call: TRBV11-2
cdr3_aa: CASSWVDKSLSF
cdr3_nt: TGTGCCAGCAGCTGGGTCGACAAATCCCTGTCCTTC

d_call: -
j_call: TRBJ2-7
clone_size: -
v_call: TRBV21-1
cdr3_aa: CAAPRQVHEQYF
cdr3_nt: TGTGCCGCTCCCCGTCAAGTCCACGAGCAGTACTTC

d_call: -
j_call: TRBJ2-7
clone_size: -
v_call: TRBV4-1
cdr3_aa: CASSLQGDYPYEQYF
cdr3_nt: TGCGCCAGCAGCCTACAGGGGGACTACCCCTACGAGCAGTACTTC

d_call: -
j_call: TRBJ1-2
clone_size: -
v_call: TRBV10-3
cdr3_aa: CAISESGIYGYTF
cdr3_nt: TGTGCCATCAGTGAGTCAGGGATCTATGGCTACACCTTC

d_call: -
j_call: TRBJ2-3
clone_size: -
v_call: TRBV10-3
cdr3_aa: CAISESGYTGTDTQYF
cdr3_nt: TGTGCCATCAGTGAGTCTGGTTACACCGGCACAGATACGCAGTATTTT

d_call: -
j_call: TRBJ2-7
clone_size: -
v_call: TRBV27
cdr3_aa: CASSLRGNEQYF
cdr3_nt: TGTGCCAGCAGTTTAAGGGGGAACGAGCAGTACTTC

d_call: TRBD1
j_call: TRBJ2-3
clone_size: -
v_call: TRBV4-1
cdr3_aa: CASSQEKLQGGYTDTQYF
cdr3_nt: TGCGCCAGCAGCCAAGAGAAATTACAGGGGGGATACACAGATACGCAGTATTTT

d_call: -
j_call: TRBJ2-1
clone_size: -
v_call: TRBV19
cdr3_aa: CASSIGVEQFF
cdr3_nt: TGTGCCAGTAGTATCGGTGTTGAGCAGTTCTTC

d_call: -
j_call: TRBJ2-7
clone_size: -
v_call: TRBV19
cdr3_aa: CASSPSEGTSEQYF
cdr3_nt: TGTGCCAGTAGCCCGTCAGAGGGGACCTCCGAGCAGTACTTC

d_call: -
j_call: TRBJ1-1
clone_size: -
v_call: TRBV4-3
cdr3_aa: CASSQVDEAAEAFF
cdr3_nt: TGCGCCAGCAGCCAAGTCGATGAGGCAGCTGAAGCTTTCTTT

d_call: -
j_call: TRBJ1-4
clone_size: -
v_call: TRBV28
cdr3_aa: CASCGGMGFNEKLFF
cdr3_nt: TGTGCCAGCTGCGGGGGGATGGGTTTTAATGAAAAACTGTTTTTT

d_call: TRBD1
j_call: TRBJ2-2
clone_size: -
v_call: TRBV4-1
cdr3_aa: CASSLGTGNTGELFF
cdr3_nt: TGCGCCAGCTCCCTCGGGACAGGGAACACCGGGGAGCTGTTTTTT

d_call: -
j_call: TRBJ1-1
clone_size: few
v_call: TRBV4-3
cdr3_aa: CASSQDARGTEAFF
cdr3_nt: TGCGCCAGCAGCCAAGATGCGCGGGGGACTGAAGCTTTCTTT

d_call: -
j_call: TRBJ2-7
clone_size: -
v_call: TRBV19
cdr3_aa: CASSIYQGPHEQYF
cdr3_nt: TGTGCCAGTAGTATTTACCAGGGCCCCCACGAGCAGTACTTC

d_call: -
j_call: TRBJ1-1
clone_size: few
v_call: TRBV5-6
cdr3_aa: CATHLEGVNTEAFF
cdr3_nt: TGTGCCACCCACCTTGAGGGGGTGAACACTGAAGCTTTCTTT

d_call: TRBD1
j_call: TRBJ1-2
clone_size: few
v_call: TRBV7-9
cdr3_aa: CASSPQTGDGYTF
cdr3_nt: TGTGCCAGCAGCCCCCAGACAGGGGATGGCTACACCTTC

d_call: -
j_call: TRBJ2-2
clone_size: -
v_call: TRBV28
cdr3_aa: CASSPPWQRELFF
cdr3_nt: TGTGCCAGCAGTCCCCCGTGGCAGAGGGAGCTGTTTTTT

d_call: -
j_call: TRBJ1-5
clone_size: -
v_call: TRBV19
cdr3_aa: CASSIGGHHNQPQHF
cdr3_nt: TGTGCCAGTAGTATTGGAGGGCATCACAATCAGCCCCAGCATTTT

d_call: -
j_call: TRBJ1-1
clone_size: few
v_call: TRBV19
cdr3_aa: CASSIGGAEAFF
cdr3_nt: TGTGCCAGTAGTATAGGTGGGGCTGAAGCTTTCTTT

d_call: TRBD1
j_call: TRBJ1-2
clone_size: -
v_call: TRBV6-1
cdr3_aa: CASSGPGQGYYGYTF
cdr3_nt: TGTGCCAGCAGTGGGCCGGGACAGGGGTACTATGGCTACACCTTC

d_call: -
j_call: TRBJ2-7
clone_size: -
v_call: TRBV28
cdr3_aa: CASSSRTGYEQYF
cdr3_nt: TGTGCCAGCAGTTCCCGGACGGGGTACGAGCAGTACTTC

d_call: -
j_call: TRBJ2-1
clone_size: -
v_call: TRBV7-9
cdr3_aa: CASSFPATSGYNEQFF
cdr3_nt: TGTGCCAGCAGCTTTCCGGCAACCTCTGGGTACAATGAGCAGTTCTTC

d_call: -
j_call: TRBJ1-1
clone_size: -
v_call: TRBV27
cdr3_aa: CASSLLGTPMNTEAFF
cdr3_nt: TGTGCCAGCAGTCTCCTGGGGACACCCATGAACACTGAAGCTTTCTTT

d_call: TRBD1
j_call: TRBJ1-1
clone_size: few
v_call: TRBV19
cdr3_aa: CASSEMEGAETEAFF
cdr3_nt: TGTGCCAGTAGTGAGATGGAGGGGGCGGAAACTGAAGCTTTCTTT

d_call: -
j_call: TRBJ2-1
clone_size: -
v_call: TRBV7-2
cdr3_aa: CASIPSSMGNEQFF
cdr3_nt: TGTGCCAGCATCCCGTCTAGCATGGGGAATGAGCAGTTCTTC

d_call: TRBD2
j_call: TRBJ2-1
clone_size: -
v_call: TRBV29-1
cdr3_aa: CSVEDPGGRAGEQFF
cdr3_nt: TGCAGCGTTGAAGATCCTGGCGGGAGGGCCGGCGAGCAGTTCTTC

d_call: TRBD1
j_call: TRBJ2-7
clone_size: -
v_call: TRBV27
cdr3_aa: CASSPRTGGYHEQYF
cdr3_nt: TGTGCCAGCAGTCCCCGGACAGGGGGCTACCACGAGCAGTACTTC

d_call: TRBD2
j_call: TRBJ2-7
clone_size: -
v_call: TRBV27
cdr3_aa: CASSLNGAGAYEQYF
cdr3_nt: TGTGCCAGCAGTCTCAATGGAGCGGGGGCCTACGAGCAGTACTTC

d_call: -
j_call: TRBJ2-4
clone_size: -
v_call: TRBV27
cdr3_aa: CASSLSNVLGRTSIQYF
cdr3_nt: TGTGCCAGCAGTTTATCAAACGTACTAGGGCGAACGAGCATTCAGTACTTC

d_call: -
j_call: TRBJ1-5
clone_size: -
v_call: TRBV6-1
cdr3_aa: CASSENPSNQPQHF
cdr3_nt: TGTGCCAGCAGCGAAAACCCCAGCAATCAGCCCCAGCATTTT

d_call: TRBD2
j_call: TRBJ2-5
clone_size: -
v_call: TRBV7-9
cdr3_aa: CASSDRTSLQETQYF
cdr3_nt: TGTGCCAGCAGCGATCGGACTAGCCTTCAAGAGACCCAGTACTTC

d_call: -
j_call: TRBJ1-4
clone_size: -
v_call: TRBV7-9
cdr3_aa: CASSPGRPSATNEKLFF
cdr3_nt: TGTGCCAGCAGCCCGGGACGGCCGAGTGCAACTAATGAAAAACTGTTTTTT

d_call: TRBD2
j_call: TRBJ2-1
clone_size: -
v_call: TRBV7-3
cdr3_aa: CASSLGLGNNEQFF
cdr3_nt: TGTGCCAGCAGCTTGGGACTAGGAAACAATGAGCAGTTCTTC

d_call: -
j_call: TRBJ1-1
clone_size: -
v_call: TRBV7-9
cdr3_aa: CASSLAASNTEAFF
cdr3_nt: TGTGCCAGCAGCTTAGCTGCCAGCAACACTGAAGCTTTCTTT

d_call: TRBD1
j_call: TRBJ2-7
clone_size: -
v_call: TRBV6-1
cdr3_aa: CASSTRQGGIYEQYF
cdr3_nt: TGTGCCAGCAGTACCCGACAGGGGGGAATCTACGAGCAGTACTTC